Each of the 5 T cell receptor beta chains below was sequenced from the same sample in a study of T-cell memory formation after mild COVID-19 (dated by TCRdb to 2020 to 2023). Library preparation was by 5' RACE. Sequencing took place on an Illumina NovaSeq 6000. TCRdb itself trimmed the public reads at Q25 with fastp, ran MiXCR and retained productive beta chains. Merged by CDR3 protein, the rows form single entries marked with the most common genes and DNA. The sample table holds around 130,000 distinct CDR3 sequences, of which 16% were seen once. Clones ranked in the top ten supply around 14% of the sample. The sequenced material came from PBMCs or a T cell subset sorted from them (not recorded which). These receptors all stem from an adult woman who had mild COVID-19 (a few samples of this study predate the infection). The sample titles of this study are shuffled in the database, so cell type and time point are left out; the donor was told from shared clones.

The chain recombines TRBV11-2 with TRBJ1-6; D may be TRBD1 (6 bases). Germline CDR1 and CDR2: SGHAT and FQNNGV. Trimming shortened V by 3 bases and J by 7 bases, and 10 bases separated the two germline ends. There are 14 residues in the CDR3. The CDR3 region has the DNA TGTGCCAGCAGCTTGAGGGGGGTCAATTCACCCCTCCACTTT. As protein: CASSLRGVNSPLHF.

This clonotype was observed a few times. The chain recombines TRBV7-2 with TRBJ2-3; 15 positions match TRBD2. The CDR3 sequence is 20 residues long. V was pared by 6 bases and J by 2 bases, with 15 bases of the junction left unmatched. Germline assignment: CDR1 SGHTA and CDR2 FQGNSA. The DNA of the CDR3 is TGTGCCAGCAGACTTCCGGGACTAGCGGGAGGAATTGCCCCCACAGATACGCAGTATTTT. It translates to CASRLPGLAGGIAPTDTQYF.

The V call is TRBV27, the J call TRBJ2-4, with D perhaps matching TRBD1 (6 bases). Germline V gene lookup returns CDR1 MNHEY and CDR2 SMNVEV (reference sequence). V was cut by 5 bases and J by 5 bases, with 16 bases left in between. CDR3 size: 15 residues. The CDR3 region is CASSAPGQNQNIQYF. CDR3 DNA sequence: TGTGCCAGCAGTGCCCCTGGACAGAATCAAAACATTCAGTACTTC.

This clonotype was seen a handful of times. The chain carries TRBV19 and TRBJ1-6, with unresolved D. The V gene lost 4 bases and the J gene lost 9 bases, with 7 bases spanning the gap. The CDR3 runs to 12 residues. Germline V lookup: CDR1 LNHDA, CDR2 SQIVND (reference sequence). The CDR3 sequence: CASSTPSSPLHF. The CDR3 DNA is TGTGCCAGTAGTACTCCCTCTTCACCCCTCCACTTT.

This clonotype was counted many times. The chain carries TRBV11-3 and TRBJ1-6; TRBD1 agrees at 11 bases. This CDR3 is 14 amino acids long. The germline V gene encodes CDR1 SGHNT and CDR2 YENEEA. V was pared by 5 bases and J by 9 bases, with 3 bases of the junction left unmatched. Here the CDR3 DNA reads TGTGCCAGCAGCCCGGACAGGGGGCGTTCACCCCTCCACTTT. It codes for CASSPDRGRSPLHF.